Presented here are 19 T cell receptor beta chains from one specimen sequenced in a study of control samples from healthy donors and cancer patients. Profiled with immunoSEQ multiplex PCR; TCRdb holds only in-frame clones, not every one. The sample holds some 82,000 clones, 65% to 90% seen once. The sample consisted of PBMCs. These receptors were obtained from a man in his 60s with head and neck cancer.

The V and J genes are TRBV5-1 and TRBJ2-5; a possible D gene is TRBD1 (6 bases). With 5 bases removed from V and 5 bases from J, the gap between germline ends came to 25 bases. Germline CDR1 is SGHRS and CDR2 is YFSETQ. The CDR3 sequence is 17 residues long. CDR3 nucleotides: TGCGCCAGCAGTAATGGTGGTCTGGCAGGACAGACCGAGACCCAGTACTTC. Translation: CASSNGGLAGQTETQYF. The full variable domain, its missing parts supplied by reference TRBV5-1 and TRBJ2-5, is KAGVTQTPRYLIKTRGQQVTLSCSPISGHRSVSWYQQTPGQGLQFLFEYFSETQRNKGNFPGRFSGRQFSNSRSEMNVSTLELGDSALYLCASSNGGLAGQTETQYFGPGTRLLVL.

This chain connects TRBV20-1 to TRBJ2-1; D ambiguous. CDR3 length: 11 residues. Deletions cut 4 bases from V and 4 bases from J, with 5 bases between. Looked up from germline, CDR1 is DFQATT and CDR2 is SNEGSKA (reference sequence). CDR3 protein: CSANPYNEQFF. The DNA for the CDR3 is TGCAGTGCTAATCCGTACAATGAGCAGTTCTTC.

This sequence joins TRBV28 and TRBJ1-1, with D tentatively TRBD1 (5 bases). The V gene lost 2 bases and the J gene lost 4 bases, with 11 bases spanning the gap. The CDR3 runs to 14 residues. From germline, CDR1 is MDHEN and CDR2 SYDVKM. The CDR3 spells CASSLGGTVTEAFF. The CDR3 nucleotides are TGTGCCAGCAGTTTAGGGGGAACGGTCACTGAAGCTTTCTTT.

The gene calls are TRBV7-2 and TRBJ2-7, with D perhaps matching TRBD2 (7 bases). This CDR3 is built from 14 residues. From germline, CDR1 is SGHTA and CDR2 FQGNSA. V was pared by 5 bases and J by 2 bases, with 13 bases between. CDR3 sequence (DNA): TGTGCCAGCAGCCCCACGGGGGGCCCCTACGAGCAGTACTTC. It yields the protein CASSPTGGPYEQYF.

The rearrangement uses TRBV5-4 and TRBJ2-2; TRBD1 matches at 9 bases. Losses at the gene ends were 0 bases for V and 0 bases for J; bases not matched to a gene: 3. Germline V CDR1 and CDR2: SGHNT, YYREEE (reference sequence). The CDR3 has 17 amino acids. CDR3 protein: CASSLVQGAANTGELFF. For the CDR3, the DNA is TGTGCCAGCAGCTTGGTACAGGGGGCGGCGAACACCGGGGAGCTGTTTTTT.

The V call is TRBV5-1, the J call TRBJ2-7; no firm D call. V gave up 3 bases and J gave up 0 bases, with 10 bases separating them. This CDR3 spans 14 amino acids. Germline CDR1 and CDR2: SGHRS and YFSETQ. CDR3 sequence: CASSSLGSSYEQYF. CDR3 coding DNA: TGCGCCAGCAGCTCTTTAGGCAGCTCCTACGAGCAGTACTTC.

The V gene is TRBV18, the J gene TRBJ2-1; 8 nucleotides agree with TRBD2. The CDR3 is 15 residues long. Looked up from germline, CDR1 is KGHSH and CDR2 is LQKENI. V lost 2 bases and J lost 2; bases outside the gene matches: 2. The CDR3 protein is CASSPGAGAYNEQFF. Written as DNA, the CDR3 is TGTGCCAGCTCACCAGGAGCGGGAGCCTACAATGAGCAGTTCTTC.

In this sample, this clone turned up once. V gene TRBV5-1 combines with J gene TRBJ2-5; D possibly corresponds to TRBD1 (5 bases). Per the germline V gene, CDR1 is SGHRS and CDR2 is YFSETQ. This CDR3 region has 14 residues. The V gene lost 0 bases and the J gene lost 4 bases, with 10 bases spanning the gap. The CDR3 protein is CASSLGLGVETQYF. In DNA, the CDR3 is TGCGCCAGCAGCTTGGGTTTAGGGGTAGAGACCCAGTACTTC. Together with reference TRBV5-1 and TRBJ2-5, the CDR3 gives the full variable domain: KAGVTQTPRYLIKTRGQQVTLSCSPISGHRSVSWYQQTPGQGLQFLFEYFSETQRNKGNFPGRFSGRQFSNSRSEMNVSTLELGDSALYLCASSLGLGVETQYFGPGTRLLVL.

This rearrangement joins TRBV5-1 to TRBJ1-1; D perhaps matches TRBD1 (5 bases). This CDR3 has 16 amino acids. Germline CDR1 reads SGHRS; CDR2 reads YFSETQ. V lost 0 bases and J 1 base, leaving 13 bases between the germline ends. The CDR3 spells CASSLEPGPKNTEAFF. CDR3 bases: TGCGCCAGCAGCTTGGAACCGGGACCCAAGAACACTGAAGCTTTCTTT. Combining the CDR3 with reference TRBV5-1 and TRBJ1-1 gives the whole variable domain KAGVTQTPRYLIKTRGQQVTLSCSPISGHRSVSWYQQTPGQGLQFLFEYFSETQRNKGNFPGRFSGRQFSNSRSEMNVSTLELGDSALYLCASSLEPGPKNTEAFFGQGTRLTVV.

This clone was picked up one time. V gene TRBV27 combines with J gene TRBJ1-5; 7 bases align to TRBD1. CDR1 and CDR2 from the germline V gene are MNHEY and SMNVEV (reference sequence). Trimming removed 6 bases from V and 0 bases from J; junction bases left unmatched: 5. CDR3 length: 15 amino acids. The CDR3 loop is CASRPTGVSNQPQHF. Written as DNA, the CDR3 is TGTGCCAGCAGACCCACAGGGGTTAGCAATCAGCCCCAGCATTTT.

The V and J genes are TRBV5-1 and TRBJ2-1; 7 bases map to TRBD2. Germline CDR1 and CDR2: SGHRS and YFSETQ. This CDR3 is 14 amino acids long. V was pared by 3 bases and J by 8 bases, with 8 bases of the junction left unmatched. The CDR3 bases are TGCGCCAGCAGCTGGGCGGTAGCGGGTTATGAGCAGTTCTTC. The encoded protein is CASSWAVAGYEQFF. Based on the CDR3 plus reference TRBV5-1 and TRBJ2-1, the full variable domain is KAGVTQTPRYLIKTRGQQVTLSCSPISGHRSVSWYQQTPGQGLQFLFEYFSETQRNKGNFPGRFSGRQFSNSRSEMNVSTLELGDSALYLCASSWAVAGYEQFFGPGTRLTVL.

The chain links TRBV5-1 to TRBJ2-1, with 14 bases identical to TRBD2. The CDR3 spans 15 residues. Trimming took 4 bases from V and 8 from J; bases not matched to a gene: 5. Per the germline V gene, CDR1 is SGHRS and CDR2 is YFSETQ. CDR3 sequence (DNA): TGCGCCAGCAGCGCGGGACTAGCGGGAGTGGATGAGCAGTTCTTC. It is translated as CASSAGLAGVDEQFF.

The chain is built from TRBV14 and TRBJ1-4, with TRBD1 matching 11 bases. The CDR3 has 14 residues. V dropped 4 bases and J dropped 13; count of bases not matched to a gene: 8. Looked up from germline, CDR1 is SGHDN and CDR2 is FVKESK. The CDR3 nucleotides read TGTGCCAGCAGCCCCCGGACAGGGGGCGAGGGACTGTTTTTT. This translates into CASSPRTGGEGLFF.

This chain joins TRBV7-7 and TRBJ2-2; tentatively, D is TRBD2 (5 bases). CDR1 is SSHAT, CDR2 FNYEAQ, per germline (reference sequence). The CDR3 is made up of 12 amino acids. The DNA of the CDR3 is TGTTATATCCCCGGGGACACCGGGGAGCTGTTTTTT. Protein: CYIPGDTGELFF.

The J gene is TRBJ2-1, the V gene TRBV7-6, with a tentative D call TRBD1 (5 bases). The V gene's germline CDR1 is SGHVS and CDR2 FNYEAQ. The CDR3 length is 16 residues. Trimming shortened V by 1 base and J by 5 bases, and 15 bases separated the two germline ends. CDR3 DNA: TGTGCCAGCAGCTTAGGGCGCGCAGGGTCCAACAATGAGCAGTTCTTC. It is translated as CASSLGRAGSNNEQFF.

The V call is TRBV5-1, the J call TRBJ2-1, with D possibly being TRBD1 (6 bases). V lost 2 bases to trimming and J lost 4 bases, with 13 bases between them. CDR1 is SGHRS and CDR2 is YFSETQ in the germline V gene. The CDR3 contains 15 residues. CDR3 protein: CASSLGGDGYNEQFF. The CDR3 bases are TGCGCCAGCAGCTTAGGGGGTGACGGTTACAATGAGCAGTTCTTC.

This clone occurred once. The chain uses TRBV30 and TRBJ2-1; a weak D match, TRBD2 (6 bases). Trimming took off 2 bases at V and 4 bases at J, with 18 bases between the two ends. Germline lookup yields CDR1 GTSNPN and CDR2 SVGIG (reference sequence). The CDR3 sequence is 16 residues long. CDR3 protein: CAWSLGGTQRYNEQFF. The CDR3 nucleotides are TGTGCCTGGAGTCTTGGGGGGACCCAGCGGTACAATGAGCAGTTCTTC.

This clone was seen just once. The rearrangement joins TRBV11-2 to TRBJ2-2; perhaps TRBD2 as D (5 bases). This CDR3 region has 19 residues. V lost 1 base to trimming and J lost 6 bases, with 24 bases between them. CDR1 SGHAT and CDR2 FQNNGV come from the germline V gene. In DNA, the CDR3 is TGTGCCAGCAGCTTAGTCAGAATTGGTTACGCGGGTAACTCCGGGGAGCTGTTTTTT. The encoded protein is CASSLVRIGYAGNSGELFF. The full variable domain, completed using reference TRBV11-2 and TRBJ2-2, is EAGVAQSPRYKIIEKRQSVAFWCNPISGHATLYWYQQILGQGPKLLIQFQNNGVVDDSQLPKDRFSAERLKGVDSTLKIQPAKLEDSAVYLCASSLVRIGYAGNSGELFFGEGSRLTVL.

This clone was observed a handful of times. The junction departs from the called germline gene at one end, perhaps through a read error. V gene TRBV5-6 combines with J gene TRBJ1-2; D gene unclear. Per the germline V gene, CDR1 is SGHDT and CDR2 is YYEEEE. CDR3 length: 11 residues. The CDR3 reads CASSFDAQLSF. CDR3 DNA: TGTGCCAGCAGCTTCGACGCCCAGCTGTCCTTC.